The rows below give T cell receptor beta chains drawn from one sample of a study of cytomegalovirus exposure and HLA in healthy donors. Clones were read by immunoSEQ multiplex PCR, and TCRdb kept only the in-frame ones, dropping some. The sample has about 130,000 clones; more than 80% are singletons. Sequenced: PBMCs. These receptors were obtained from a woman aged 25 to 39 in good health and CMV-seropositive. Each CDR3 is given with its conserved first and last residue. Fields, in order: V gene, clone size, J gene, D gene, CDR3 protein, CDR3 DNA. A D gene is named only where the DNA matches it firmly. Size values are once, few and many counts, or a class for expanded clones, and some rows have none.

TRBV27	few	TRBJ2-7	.	CASSSGAGNYEQYF	TGTGCCAGCAGTTCAGGGGCCGGGAACTACGAGCAGTACTTC
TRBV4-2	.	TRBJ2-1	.	CASSQASYVNEQFF	TGTGCCAGCAGCCAAGCCTCGTATGTGAATGAGCAGTTCTTC
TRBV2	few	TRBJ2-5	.	CASSGTATIQETQYF	TGTGCCAGCAGTGGGACAGCTACCATACAAGAGACCCAGTACTTC
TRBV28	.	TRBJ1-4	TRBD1	CASSPGQGREKLFF	TGTGCCAGCAGCCCTGGACAGGGTAGGGAAAAACTGTTTTTT
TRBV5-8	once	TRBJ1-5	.	CASRLTGVGNQPQHF	TGTGCCAGCAGGCTTACCGGGGTGGGGAATCAGCCCCAGCATTTT
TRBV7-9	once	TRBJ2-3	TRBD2	CASSPRVAGPPSTDTQYF	TGTGCCAGCAGCCCTAGGGTAGCGGGACCCCCTAGCACAGATACGCAGTATTTT
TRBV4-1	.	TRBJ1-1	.	CASSPLGRTNTEAFF	TGCGCCAGCAGCCCCCTGGGCCGAACGAACACTGAAGCTTTCTTT
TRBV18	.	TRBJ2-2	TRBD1	CASSHRTGDRELFF	TGTGCCAGCTCACACCGGACAGGGGACCGGGAGCTGTTTTTT
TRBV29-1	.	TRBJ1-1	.	CSVEGWSGTEAFF	TGCAGCGTTGAAGGGTGGTCGGGCACTGAAGCTTTCTTT
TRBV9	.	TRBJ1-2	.	CASSVEQINYGYTF	TGTGCCAGCAGCGTAGAACAGATTAACTATGGCTACACCTTC
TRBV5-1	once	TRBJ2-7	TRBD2	CASSWTSGGAYEQYF	TGCGCCAGCAGCTGGACTAGCGGGGGGGCCTACGAGCAGTACTTC
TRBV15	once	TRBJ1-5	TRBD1	CATSRVRDRGPQHF	TGTGCCACCAGCAGAGTCAGGGACAGGGGGCCCCAGCATTTT
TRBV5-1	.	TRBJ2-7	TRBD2	CASSLAAGGSRGEQYF	TGCGCCAGCAGCCTCGCGGCGGGCGGGAGTAGGGGCGAGCAGTACTTC
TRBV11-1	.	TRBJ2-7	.	CASSRDWSPYYEQYF	TGTGCCAGCAGCCGAGACTGGTCTCCCTACTACGAGCAGTACTTC
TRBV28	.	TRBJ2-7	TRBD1	CASSLTGALYEQYF	TGTGCCAGCAGTTTAACAGGGGCCTTGTACGAGCAGTACTTC
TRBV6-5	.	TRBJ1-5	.	CASSYSRQPNQPQHF	TGTGCCAGCAGTTACTCCCGACAGCCCAATCAGCCCCAGCATTTT
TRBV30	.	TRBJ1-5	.	CAWSVRGQGNQPQHF	TGTGCCTGGAGTGTACGAGGGCAAGGCAATCAGCCCCAGCATTTT
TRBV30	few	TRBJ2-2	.	CAWRQGATNTGELFF	TGTGCCTGGAGGCAAGGGGCGACGAACACCGGGGAGCTGTTTTTT
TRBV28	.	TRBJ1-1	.	CASSFSPPGTEAFF	TGTGCCAGCAGTTTTAGCCCCCCCGGGACTGAAGCTTTCTTT
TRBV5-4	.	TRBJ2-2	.	CASSTTSNTGELFF	TGTGCCAGCAGCACTACCTCAAACACCGGGGAGCTGTTTTTT
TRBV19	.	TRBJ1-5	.	CASSKGNQPQHF	TGTGCCAGTAGTAAGGGGAATCAGCCCCAGCATTTT
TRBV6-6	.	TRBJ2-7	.	CASSYGTQAYEQYF	TGTGCCAGCAGTTACGGGACTCAAGCCTACGAGCAGTACTTC
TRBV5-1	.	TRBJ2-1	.	CASAQYNEQFF	TGCGCCAGCGCTCAGTACAATGAGCAGTTCTTC
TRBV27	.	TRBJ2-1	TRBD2	CASKIAGGPENEQFF	TGTGCCAGCAAAATAGCGGGGGGGCCGGAGAATGAGCAGTTCTTC
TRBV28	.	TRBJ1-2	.	CASSPLEELGYGYTF	TGTGCCAGCAGTCCCCTTGAGGAGCTAGGCTATGGCTACACCTTC
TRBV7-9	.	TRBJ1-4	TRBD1	CASSPDRGDEKLFF	TGTGCCAGCAGCCCGGACAGGGGAGACGAAAAACTGTTTTTT
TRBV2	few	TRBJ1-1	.	CASKGNLGVTEAFF	TGTGCCAGCAAGGGGAACCTTGGTGTCACTGAAGCTTTCTTT
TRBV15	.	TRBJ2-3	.	CATSTFTFSTDTQYF	TGTGCCACCAGCACTTTCACTTTTAGCACAGATACGCAGTATTTT
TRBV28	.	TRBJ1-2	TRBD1	CASSSPGTGDGVNGYTF	TGTGCCAGCAGTTCTCCCGGGACAGGGGATGGGGTGAATGGCTACACCTTC
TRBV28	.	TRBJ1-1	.	CASSLNGFERTEAFF	TGTGCCAGCAGTTTAAACGGTTTTGAGAGAACTGAAGCTTTCTTT
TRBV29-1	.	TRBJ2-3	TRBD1	CSSTGGPNTDTQYF	TGCAGCAGCACAGGGGGCCCCAACACAGATACGCAGTATTTT
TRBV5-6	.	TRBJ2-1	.	CASSFSPLSYNEQFF	TGTGCCAGCAGCTTCAGTCCCCTGTCCTACAATGAGCAGTTCTTC
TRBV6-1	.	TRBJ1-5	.	CASRVEQGQPQHF	TGTGCCAGCAGGGTCGAGCAGGGCCAGCCCCAGCATTTT
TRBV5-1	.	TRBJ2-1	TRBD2	CASSSLTSASSYNEQFF	TGCGCCAGCAGCTCCCTGACTAGCGCGAGCTCCTACAATGAGCAGTTCTTC
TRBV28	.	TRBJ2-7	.	CASSHERGEQYF	TGTGCCAGCAGTCACGAGAGGGGGGAGCAGTACTTC
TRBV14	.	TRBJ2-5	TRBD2	CASSSRAGGQETQYF	TGTGCCAGCAGCTCTCGAGCGGGGGGGCAAGAGACCCAGTACTTC
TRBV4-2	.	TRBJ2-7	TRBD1	CASSPGDRVYF	TGTGCCAGCAGCCCGGGGGACAGGGTGTACTTC
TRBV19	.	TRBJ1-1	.	CASSTRQKTEAFF	TGTGCCAGTAGCACACGACAGAAGACAGAAGCTTTCTTT
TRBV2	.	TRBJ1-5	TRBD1	CASSGWTGVNQPQHF	TGTGCCAGCAGTGGCTGGACAGGGGTCAATCAGCCCCAGCATTTT
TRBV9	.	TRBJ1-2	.	CASSGIEATYGYTF	TGTGCCAGCAGCGGGATCGAGGCTACTTATGGCTACACCTTC
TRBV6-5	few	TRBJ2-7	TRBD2	CASNRDYQYEQYF	TGTGCCAGCAACCGGGACTACCAGTACGAGCAGTACTTC
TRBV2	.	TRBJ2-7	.	CASSELAFQYF	TGTGCCAGCAGTGAATTGGCTTTCCAGTACTTC
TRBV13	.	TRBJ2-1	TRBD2	CASSSLAGVYNEQFF	TGTGCCAGCAGCTCCCTAGCGGGGGTCTACAATGAGCAGTTCTTC